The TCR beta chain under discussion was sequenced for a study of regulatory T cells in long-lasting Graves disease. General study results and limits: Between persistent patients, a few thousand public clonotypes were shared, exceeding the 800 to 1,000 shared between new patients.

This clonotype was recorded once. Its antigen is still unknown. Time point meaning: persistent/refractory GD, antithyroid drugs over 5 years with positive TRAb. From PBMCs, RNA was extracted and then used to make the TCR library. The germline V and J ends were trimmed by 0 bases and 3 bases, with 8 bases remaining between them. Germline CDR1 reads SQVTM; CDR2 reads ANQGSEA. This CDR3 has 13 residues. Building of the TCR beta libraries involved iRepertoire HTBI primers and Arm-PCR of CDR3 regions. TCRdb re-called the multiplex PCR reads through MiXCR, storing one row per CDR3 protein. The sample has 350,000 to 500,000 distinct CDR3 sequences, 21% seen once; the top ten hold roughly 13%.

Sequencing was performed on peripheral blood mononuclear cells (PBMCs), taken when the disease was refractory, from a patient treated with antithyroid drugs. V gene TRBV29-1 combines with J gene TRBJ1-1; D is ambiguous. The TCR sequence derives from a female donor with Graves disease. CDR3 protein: CSVEEGIDTEAFF. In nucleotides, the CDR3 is TGCAGCGTTGAAGAAGGGATTGACACTGAAGCTTTCTTT.